The rows below give T cell receptor beta chains drawn from one sample of a study of neurological immune-mediated disorders. In TCRdb, the 5' RACE reads were re-called with MiXCR into one record per CDR3 protein. The table lists about 55,000 distinct CDR3 sequences, approximately 4.4% of them singletons. Sequenced input: PBMCs. Receptor source: a middle-aged man with multiple sclerosis. CDR3s include the opening cysteine and the closing phenylalanine or tryptophan. Fields, in order: J gene, V gene, clone size, D gene, CDR3 DNA, CDR3 protein. D genes are given only for firm matches. Size is omitted from some rows. Given values are once, few, many or a class for expanded clones.

j_call: TRBJ1-1; v_call: TRBV24-1; clone_size: -; d_call: -; cdr3_nt: TGTGCCACCAGCTCCCCTTTCCCCCCAATGGCTTTCTTT; cdr3_aa: CATSSPFPPMAFF
j_call: TRBJ2-1; v_call: TRBV20-1; clone_size: many; d_call: TRBD2; cdr3_nt: TGCAGTGCTCTAAGAGGGGGACTAGCGGGAATCTACAATGAGCAGTTCTTC; cdr3_aa: CSALRGGLAGIYNEQFF
j_call: TRBJ2-1; v_call: TRBV28; clone_size: many; d_call: TRBD2; cdr3_nt: TGTGCCAGCAGTTTACCAGCGGGGAGTTACAATGAGCAGTTCTTC; cdr3_aa: CASSLPAGSYNEQFF
j_call: TRBJ2-2; v_call: TRBV5-1; clone_size: many; d_call: -; cdr3_nt: TGCGCCAGCAGCTTGGCTATCGTGAGGGAGGAGCTGTTTTTT; cdr3_aa: CASSLAIVREELFF
j_call: TRBJ2-7; v_call: TRBV4-1; clone_size: many; d_call: TRBD2; cdr3_nt: TGCGCCAGCAGCGAAAGGGAACCGGGACTAGCGCTCTACGAGCAGTACTTC; cdr3_aa: CASSEREPGLALYEQYF
j_call: TRBJ2-2; v_call: TRBV7-8; clone_size: -; d_call: TRBD2; cdr3_nt: TGTGCCAGCAGCTCCGGACTAGCGGGAGCGCCCGGGGAGCTGTTTTTT; cdr3_aa: CASSSGLAGAPGELFF
j_call: TRBJ2-7; v_call: TRBV20-1; clone_size: many; d_call: -; cdr3_nt: TGCAGTGCTAACAGCCAGGACTCCTACGAGCAGTACTTC; cdr3_aa: CSANSQDSYEQYF
j_call: TRBJ1-5; v_call: TRBV20-1; clone_size: few; d_call: -; cdr3_nt: TGCAGTGCTAGTCGAGGGCAGCTCAATCAGCCCCAGAATTTT; cdr3_aa: CSASRGQLNQPQNF
j_call: TRBJ1-2; v_call: TRBV20-1; clone_size: many; d_call: -; cdr3_nt: TGCAGTGCTACCGTAGGGCCAACTAACTATGGCTACACCTTC; cdr3_aa: CSATVGPTNYGYTF
j_call: TRBJ1-1; v_call: TRBV14; clone_size: many; d_call: -; cdr3_nt: TGTGCCAGCAGCCAAGTGCCTCGGGGGTATGACACTGAAGCTTTCTTT; cdr3_aa: CASSQVPRGYDTEAFF
j_call: TRBJ2-3; v_call: TRBV2; clone_size: many; d_call: TRBD2; cdr3_nt: TGTGCCAGCAACCAACCGGGACTAGCGGGCACAGATACGCAGTATTTT; cdr3_aa: CASNQPGLAGTDTQYF
j_call: TRBJ2-6; v_call: TRBV2; clone_size: few; d_call: -; cdr3_nt: TGTGCCAGCAGCCCTAGGAGCTCTGGGGCCAAAGTCCTGACTTTC; cdr3_aa: CASSPRSSGAKVLTF
j_call: TRBJ2-5; v_call: TRBV20-1; clone_size: -; d_call: -; cdr3_nt: TGCAGTGCTAGAGGCCCGGGCCCAGAGACCCAGTACTTC; cdr3_aa: CSARGPGPETQYF
j_call: TRBJ2-1; v_call: TRBV11-3; clone_size: many; d_call: -; cdr3_nt: TGTGCCAGCAGAGAGGGGTCTGGGAATGAGCAGTTCTTC; cdr3_aa: CASREGSGNEQFF
j_call: TRBJ1-4; v_call: TRBV20-1; clone_size: many; d_call: -; cdr3_nt: TGCAGTGCTTCCGCCACAACTAATGAAAAACTGTTTTTT; cdr3_aa: CSASATTNEKLFF
j_call: TRBJ1-5; v_call: TRBV20-1; clone_size: many; d_call: -; cdr3_nt: TGCAGTGCTAGAATTTTCGCTCAGCCCCAGCATTTT; cdr3_aa: CSARIFAQPQHF
j_call: TRBJ2-3; v_call: TRBV15; clone_size: many; d_call: -; cdr3_nt: TGTGCCACCACCAGGGGATTAGCGGGAGATACGCAGTATTTT; cdr3_aa: CATTRGLAGDTQYF
j_call: TRBJ2-7; v_call: TRBV6-5; clone_size: many; d_call: -; cdr3_nt: TGTGCCAGCAGTTACTCTCCTGGAGGGGGACCCTCCTACGAGCAGTACTTC; cdr3_aa: CASSYSPGGGPSYEQYF
j_call: TRBJ2-7; v_call: TRBV6-6; clone_size: many; d_call: TRBD2; cdr3_nt: TGTGCCAGCAGTCCCGGACTAGCTGTTAGCTCCTACGAGCAGTACTTC; cdr3_aa: CASSPGLAVSSYEQYF
j_call: TRBJ1-2; v_call: TRBV20-1; clone_size: -; d_call: -; cdr3_nt: TGCAGTGCTAGATTCTTCAACTATGGCTACACCTTC; cdr3_aa: CSARFFNYGYTF